The present T cell receptor beta chain was sequenced within a study of beta chain features in type 1 diabetes (dated by TCRdb to 2016 to 2018). Broadly, across the study: Mean age, gender distribution, total cell number and subset yield were not different between patients and healthy donors. A total of under 120,000,000 sorted cells were examined across all samples, and RNA yield correlated strongly with the number of cells per subset. In the study, recently diagnosed type 1 diabetes patients and matched healthy donors were compared on the TCRB repertoires of their sorted circulating CD4+ T cell subsets. Regulatory and stem cell-like memory subsets were obtained from only 8 patients and about eight healthy donors, while naive and central memory subsets were obtained from all 28 donors. Results and caveats for the whole study, not just this receptor: PCR may preferentially amplify shorter templates, but because patient and control samples were amplified and corrected together, any resulting skew would affect both groups equally. Because cDNA was sequenced instead of genomic DNA, highly expressing activated cells could be over-represented, though the groups showed no difference in activation or CD3 levels. Fewer insertions and more nucleotide deletions at VDJ recombination sites were observed in patients with type 1 diabetes, implying thymic rearrangement abnormalities. In all four CD4+ subsets, TCRB CDR3 length was moderately but significantly shorter in type 1 diabetes patients. Because small numbers of individuals were included in the HLA sub-analyses, any influence of HLA type on TCRB rearrangement was left unresolved. The naive, central memory and regulatory TCRB repertoires appeared to resemble one another more closely among patients than among healthy donors.

In its sample, this clone was seen a few times. Its target antigen remains unknown. The sample holds no much larger clone one base away, and base qualities are not on file. The High Capacity cDNA Reverse Transcription Kit was used to reverse transcribe all of the isolated RNA, meaning that expressed TCRB transcripts were what got sequenced. Deep immunoSEQ sequencing was performed on naive, central memory and regulatory T cell samples, with an average of roughly 3.3 million total reads per sample. After sorted cells were lysed in RLT buffer, RNA was extracted with DNase-treated RNeasy Micro or Mini kits, with the choice depending on cell number. Each cell subset was processed separately to prevent cross-contamination, with patient and healthy donor samples processed together. The immunoSEQ multiplex PCR was used to amplify TCRB sequences from cDNA, yielding 87-bp fragments that span the CDR3 region. Sequencing of the amplicons was performed on the Illumina HiSeq platform. The authors processed their data as follows. Synthetic template baselines were used to correct PCR bias computationally, reads within Hamming distance 2 were collapsed together, and singletons that could not be merged were discarded. By aligning reads against IMGT, V, D and J genes, CDR3 length, and insertions or deletions at six rearrangement sites were assigned. Within each subset, clonotype counts were normalized to sorted cell number, after which true diversity and Gini coefficients were computed with the tcR R package. The overlap coefficient, calculated on TCRB nucleotide sequences, was used to quantify repertoire sharing. Out-of-frame TCRB sequences from naive cells were analyzed to stand in for the pre-selection repertoire. Drawn from immuneACCESS, this table holds only the in-frame rearrangements with V and J called that TCRdb kept. Clones are partly lost; checked studies trace under half to an unresolved V gene and leave the rest unexplained. V and J calls and clone size are given by that table; D and trimming were obtained from the DNA. Counted in this sample were about 360,000 clones; around 12% of them appeared once. Of the sample, 0.017% falls within the top ten clones.

A single peripheral blood draw of approximately 100 mL on average was collected from each donor into heparinised tubes. Naive, central memory, regulatory and stem cell-like memory CD4+ T cells were sorted on a BD FACSAria II using a panel including CD45RO, CCR7, CD25, CD127, CD95 and CD27. A purity above 98% was achieved for all sorted populations. PBMCs were isolated immediately by Lymphoprep density gradient centrifugation and stained directly without culture. So that batch effects would be minimized, each experiment stained and sorted samples in pairs, pairing one healthy donor with one patient. V is cut back by 4 bases and J by 0 bases, with 7 bases in the junction unmatched. Reading the germline V gene gives CDR1 SGDLS and CDR2 YYNGEE. The CDR3 spans 15 residues, from the cysteine through the phenylalanine. Only the CDR3 DNA stays, 45 bases, in frame from base 1.

The chain joins TRBV9 to TRBJ2-7; 7 central bases correspond to TRBD1. Sequencing was performed on naive CD4+ T cells from blood. Reading the label with the study, this specimen's cell subset or site is: true naive CD4+ T cells. This receptor was obtained from a man younger than 35 in good health. The CDR3 loop reads CASSPGTAVSYEQYF. The sequenced DNA is TGTGCCAGCAGCCCCGGGACAGCCGTCTCCTACGAGCAGTACTTC.